This record covers a single T cell receptor (beta chain). From germline, CDR1 is LNHDA and CDR2 SQIVND (reference sequence). V was pared by 2 bases and J by 4 bases, with 8 bases between. This CDR3 region has 13 residues. The data were taken from a study of T cell responses to AZD1222 COVID-19 vaccine. Sequencing used immunoSEQ multiplex PCR; TCRdb keeps in-frame clones, though not all of them. The profile shows fewer than 130,000 clones, just under 95% of them singletons. The origin of this receptor is an adult in good health. The genes are TRBV19 and TRBJ1-1, with D perhaps matching TRBD1 (5 bases). The specimen was peripheral blood, collected on day 0 of AZD1222 vaccination. The chain's CDR3 is CASSISGFTEAFF. The CDR3 coding sequence is TGTGCCAGTAGTATATCAGGGTTCACTGAAGCTTTCTTT.